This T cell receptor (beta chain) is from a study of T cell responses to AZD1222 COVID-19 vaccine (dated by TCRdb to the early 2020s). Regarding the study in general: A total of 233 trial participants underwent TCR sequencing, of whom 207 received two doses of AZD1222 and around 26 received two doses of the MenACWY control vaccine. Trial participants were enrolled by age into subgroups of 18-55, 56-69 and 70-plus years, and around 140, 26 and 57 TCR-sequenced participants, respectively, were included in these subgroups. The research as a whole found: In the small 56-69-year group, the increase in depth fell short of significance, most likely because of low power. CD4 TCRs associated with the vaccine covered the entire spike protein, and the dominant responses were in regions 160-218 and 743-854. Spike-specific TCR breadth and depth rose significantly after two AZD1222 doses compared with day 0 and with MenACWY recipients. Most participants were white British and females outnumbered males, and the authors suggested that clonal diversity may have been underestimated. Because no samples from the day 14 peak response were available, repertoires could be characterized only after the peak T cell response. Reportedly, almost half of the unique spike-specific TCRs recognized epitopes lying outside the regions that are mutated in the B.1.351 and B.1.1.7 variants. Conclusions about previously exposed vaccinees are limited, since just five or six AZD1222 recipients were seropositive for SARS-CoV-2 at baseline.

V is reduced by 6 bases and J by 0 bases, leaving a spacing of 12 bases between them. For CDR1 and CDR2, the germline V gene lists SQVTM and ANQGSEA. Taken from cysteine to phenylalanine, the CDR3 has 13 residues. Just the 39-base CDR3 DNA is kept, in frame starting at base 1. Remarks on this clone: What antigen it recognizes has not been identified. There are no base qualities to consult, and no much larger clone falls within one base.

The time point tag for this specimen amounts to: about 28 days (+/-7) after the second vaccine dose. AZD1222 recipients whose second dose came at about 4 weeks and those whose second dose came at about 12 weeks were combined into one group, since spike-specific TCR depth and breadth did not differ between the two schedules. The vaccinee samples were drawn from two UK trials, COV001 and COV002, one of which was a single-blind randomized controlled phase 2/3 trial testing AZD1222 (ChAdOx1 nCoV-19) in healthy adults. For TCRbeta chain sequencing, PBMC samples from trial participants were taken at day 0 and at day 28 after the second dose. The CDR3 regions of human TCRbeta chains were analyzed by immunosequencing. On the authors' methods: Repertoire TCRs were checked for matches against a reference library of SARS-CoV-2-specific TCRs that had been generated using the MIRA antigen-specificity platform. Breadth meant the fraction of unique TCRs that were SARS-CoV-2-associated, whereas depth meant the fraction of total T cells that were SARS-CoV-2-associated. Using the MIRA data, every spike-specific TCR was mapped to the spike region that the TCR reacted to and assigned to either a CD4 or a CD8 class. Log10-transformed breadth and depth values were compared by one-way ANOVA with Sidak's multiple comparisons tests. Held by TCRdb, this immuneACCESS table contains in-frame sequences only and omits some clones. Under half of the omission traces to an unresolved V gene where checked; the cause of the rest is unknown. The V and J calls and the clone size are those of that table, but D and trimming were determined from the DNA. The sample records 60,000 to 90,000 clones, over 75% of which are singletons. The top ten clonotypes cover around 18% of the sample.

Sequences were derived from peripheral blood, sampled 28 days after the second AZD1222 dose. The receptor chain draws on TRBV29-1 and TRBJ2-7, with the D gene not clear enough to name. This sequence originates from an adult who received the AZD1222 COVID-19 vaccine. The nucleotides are TGCAGCGTGTGGGATTTTCCCTCCTACGAGCAGTACTTC. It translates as CSVWDFPSYEQYF.